This paragraph reports one TCR beta chain. The antigen is unknown. This sample is drawn from a study of cytotoxic CD8 clonotypes in ibrutinib-treated CLL. Study in general: Across the patients, about a dozen were relapsed/refractory, approximately 15 treatment-naive and 17 to 18 IGHV unmutated.

Broader study findings: Public clonotypes were rare and shrank or held steady on treatment. Baseline levels of clonality went above those of age-matched healthy donors and moved with circulating CD8+ T-cell counts. The study found clonality rose at ibrutinib response, then fell toward baseline at progression.

Between the trimmed V and J ends, which lost 8 bases and 0 bases, there was a span of 12 bases. Germline V gene sequence: CDR1 MRHNA, CDR2 SNTAGT. This CDR3 has 14 residues. Sequenced by immunoSEQ multiplex PCR; TCRdb stores in-frame clones only, minus some. The repertoire includes more than 11,000 clones, under 70% of them detected once, and roughly 5.9% sits in the top ten. The source material was PBMCs, sampled before ibrutinib treatment. The chain recombines TRBV6-4 with TRBJ2-3; the D gene is possibly TRBD2 (6 bases). The clonotype comes from a human donor with chronic lymphocytic leukemia. The DNA for the CDR3 is TGTGCCAGCTCGGCTCGGGGGAGCACAGATACGCAGTATTTT. It codes for CASSARGSTDTQYF.